This TCR beta chain was sequenced for a study of tumor-infiltrating lymphocytes in primary liver carcinoma. For the study at large: Read depth, roughly 3.5 to 8 million productive TCRbeta reads, did not differ significantly between tissues. Study observations and caveats: With p = 0.039, the top-250-clone fraction in tumors significantly exceeded that in blood. Pairs comparing tumor with adjacent tissue or blood overlapped less than pairs drawn from tumor regions.

The length of the CDR3 is 16 residues. Germline values: CDR1 MGHDK, CDR2 SYGVNS. TCR beta cDNA was reverse-transcribed from approximately 0.45 ug of total RNA. The reaction used a constant-region primer and ProtoScript II reverse transcriptase. What produced the TCR beta libraries was three nested multiplex PCR rounds using slightly modified ARM-PCR. With TRBV1-TRBV30 forward primers and a C-beta reverse primer, the first two PCR rounds were run for 10 cycles each. TCRdb reprocessed the multiplex PCR reads via MiXCR and lists one record per CDR3 protein. The sample holds about 92,000 distinct CDR3 sequences, about 70% seen once. Without any cell sorting, roughly 20-33 mg of bulk tissue yielded co-extracted RNA and DNA. Chronic HBV infection, which was untreated, was present in the patients. To note about this clonotype: Antigen: not known. The junction shows a germline mismatch at one end, possibly a read error.

This receptor was taken from a man in his forties with primary liver carcinoma and hepatitis B virus infection. The chain recombines TRBV25-1 with TRBJ2-2; TRBD1 matches at 9 bases. What was sequenced was tumor-adjacent normal liver tissue. CDR3 in amino acids: CASSEWTGELIGELFF. The DNA for the CDR3 is TGTGCCAGCAGTGAATGGACAGGGGAGCTCATCGGGGAACTGTTTTTT.